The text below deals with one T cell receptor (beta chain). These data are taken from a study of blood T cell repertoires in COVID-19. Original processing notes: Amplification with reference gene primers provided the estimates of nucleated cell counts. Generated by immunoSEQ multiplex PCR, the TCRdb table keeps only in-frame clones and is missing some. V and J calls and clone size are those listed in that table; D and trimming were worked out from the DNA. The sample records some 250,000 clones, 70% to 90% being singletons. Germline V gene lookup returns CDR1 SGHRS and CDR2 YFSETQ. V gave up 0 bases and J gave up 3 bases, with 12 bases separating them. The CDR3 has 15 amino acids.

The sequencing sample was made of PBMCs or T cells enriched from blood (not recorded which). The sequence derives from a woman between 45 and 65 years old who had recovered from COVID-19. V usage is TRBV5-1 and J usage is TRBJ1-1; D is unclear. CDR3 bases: TGCGCCAGCAGCTTGGCCCAGGAGGGATACACTGAAGCTTTCTTT. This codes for CASSLAQEGYTEAFF.